The 19 T cell receptor beta chains below come from one sample, sequenced in a study of CD8+ T cells in alopecia areata. Treatment reported: oral pan-JAK inhibitor, 5-10 mg twice daily. The sequencing template was cDNA reverse transcribed from extracted RNA. Profiling relied on immunoSEQ multiplex PCR, and the TCRdb table lists in-frame clones only, not all of them. This table holds about 180,000 clones, about 61% found once. Sequencing used CD4+ T cells sorted from blood, obtained between weeks 55 and 65, from a patient treated with tofacitinib. The receptor source for this set is a human donor with alopecia areata.

The chain combines TRBV5-4 with TRBJ2-6; D gene ambiguous. The length of the CDR3 is 14 residues. V lost 2 bases and J lost 3, with 6 bases in between. Germline CDR1 and CDR2: SGHNT and YYREEE (reference sequence). The CDR3 DNA reads as TGTGCCAGCAGCTTATTCGGTGGGGCCAACGTCCTGACTTTC. Encoded protein: CASSLFGGANVLTF.

This clone was seen a few times. The chain couples TRBV29-1 to TRBJ2-5; D may match TRBD1 or TRBD2 (6 bases each). The germline CDR1 and CDR2 sequences are SQVTM and ANQGSEA. Trimming took off 3 bases at V and 5 bases at J, with 10 bases between the two ends. The CDR3 sequence is 12 residues long. This CDR3 reads CSVEGAGETQYF. DNA for the CDR3: TGCAGCGTTGAGGGGGCGGGGGAGACCCAGTACTTC.

The chain joins TRBV11-3 to TRBJ2-3, with 9 bases matching TRBD1. V gave up 4 bases and J gave up 2 bases; unmatched junction bases: 7. The length of the CDR3 is 16 residues. CDR1 is SGHNT and CDR2 is YENEEA in the germline V gene. In DNA form, the CDR3 reads TGTGCCAGCAGCTCAAACCGGGACAGGGACACAGATACGCAGTATTTT. Protein: CASSSNRDRDTDTQYF.

The chain recombines TRBV4-2 with TRBJ2-5; 9 bases align to TRBD2. The CDR3 sequence is 16 residues long. V shed 0 bases and J 5 bases; nucleotides not matched to a gene: 7. Germline lookup yields CDR1 LGHNA and CDR2 YNFKEQ. The CDR3 DNA is TGTGCCAGCAGCCAAGATGGGGCGCTAGCGGGGGAGACCCAGTACTTC. This gives the protein CASSQDGALAGETQYF.

The CDR3 spells CASSGTALEQETQYF. CDR3 sequence (DNA): TGCGCCAGCAGCGGGACAGCCCTTGAGCAAGAGACCCAGTACTTC. V gene TRBV5-1 combines with J gene TRBJ2-5, with TRBD1 identical over 7 bases. The ends lost 4 bases at V and 2 bases at J; junction bases unmatched: 8. The CDR3 consists of 15 residues. The germline V gene encodes CDR1 SGHRS and CDR2 YFSETQ.

The chain is built from TRBV7-2 and TRBJ2-3; a possible D gene is TRBD2 (7 bases). In germline, CDR1 is SGHTA, CDR2 FQGNSA. The CDR3 spans 14 residues. V was cut by 9 bases and J by 4 bases, with 17 bases left in between. The CDR3 DNA reads as TGTGCCAGTAAGGGGGGGCCTACGGCAGATACGCAGTATTTT. Translated: CASKGGPTADTQYF.

This clone was counted a few times. The CDR3 DNA reads as TGCGCCAGCAGCTTGGCAGAGGGCACAGATACGCAGTATTTT. Its protein is CASSLAEGTDTQYF. The chain combines TRBV5-1 with TRBJ2-3; D unclear. Germline V CDR1 and CDR2: SGHRS, YFSETQ. The CDR3 is 14 amino acids. V was shortened by 0 bases and J by 1 base, with 6 bases between the two germline ends.

The V gene is TRBV10-3, the J gene TRBJ1-2; D is possibly TRBD1 (5 bases). The length of the CDR3 is 12 residues. Per germline, CDR1 ENHRY and CDR2 SYGVKD. Trimming removed 8 bases from V and 8 bases from J, with 15 bases in between. DNA for the CDR3: TGTGCCATCGGTTACCAGGGAGGAGGCTACACCTTC. It translates to CAIGYQGGGYTF.

This clone was counted a few times. This chain connects TRBV28 to TRBJ1-2; tentatively, D is TRBD1 (5 bases). The CDR3 consists of 13 residues. Germline values: CDR1 MDHEN, CDR2 SYDVKM. Trimming pared 7 bases from V and 5 bases from J, leaving 14 bases between. CDR3 in DNA: TGTGCCAGCATTGACAGACTTTTTTATGGCTACACCTTC. It is translated as CASIDRLFYGYTF.

The V gene is TRBV7-9, the J gene TRBJ1-1, with D possibly matching TRBD1 (5 bases). Trimming left V 4 bases short and J 10 bases short, with 13 bases between. The CDR3 spans 12 residues. Germline loops: CDR1 SEHNR, CDR2 FQNEAQ (reference sequence). The CDR3 DNA reads as TGTGCCAGCAGCTCGATGCGGGGGGGAGCTTTCTTT. Translation: CASSSMRGGAFF.

The genes are TRBV12-5 and TRBJ2-5; 9 positions agree with TRBD1. Germline V gene lookup returns CDR1 LGHNT and CDR2 FRNRAP. Trimming at V came to 1 base and at J to 5 bases, leaving 2 bases not matched to a gene. This CDR3 contains 14 residues. This CDR3 reads CASGLDRGQETQYF. CDR3 nucleotide sequence: TGTGCTAGTGGTTTGGACAGGGGGCAGGAGACCCAGTACTTC.

The genes are TRBV5-1 and TRBJ1-1; no firm D call. Germline CDR1 reads SGHRS; CDR2 reads YFSETQ. The ends were cut back, 0 bases at V and 3 bases at J, with 9 bases in the middle. This CDR3 has 14 residues. The CDR3 DNA reads TGCGCCAGCAGCTTGGGGGTCGTGGACACTGAAGCTTTCTTT. Amino acids: CASSLGVVDTEAFF.

V usage is TRBV14 and J usage is TRBJ1-4; D call uncertain. V was pared by 5 bases and J by 0 bases, with 10 bases between. This CDR3 contains 15 residues. The germline V gene encodes CDR1 SGHDN and CDR2 FVKESK. DNA of the CDR3: TGTGCCAGCAGCTACCAACGGGCAACTAATGAAAAACTGTTTTTT. Protein product: CASSYQRATNEKLFF.

The chain joins TRBV6-5 to TRBJ2-7; D is undetermined. Germline CDR1 MNHEY, CDR2 SVGAGI. Trimming left V 5 bases short and J 2 bases short, with 10 bases between. The CDR3 length is 13 residues. As DNA, the CDR3 is TGTGCCAGCAGTCTGGGATCAGCCTACGAGCAGTACTTC. Translating gives CASSLGSAYEQYF.

The rearrangement uses TRBV2 and TRBJ2-5, with D perhaps matching TRBD2 (5 bases). Germline V lookup: CDR1 SNHLY, CDR2 FYNNEI. V was shortened by 1 base and J by 6 bases, with 12 bases between the two germline ends. The CDR3 runs to 14 residues. The CDR3: CASSEDRGWQTQYF. The CDR3 region has the DNA TGTGCCAGCAGTGAAGACAGAGGGTGGCAGACCCAGTACTTC.

This clone counts as medium-sized. This rearrangement joins TRBV7-9 to TRBJ2-2, with D perhaps matching TRBD1 (6 bases). The V end lost 5 bases, the J end lost 2 bases, and 9 bases lay between the germline ends. CDR1 is SEHNR and CDR2 is FQNEAQ in the germline V gene (reference sequence). There are 14 residues in the CDR3. The CDR3 DNA sequence: TGTGCCAGCAGCCTACAGGGAAACACCGGGGAGCTGTTTTTT. This encodes CASSLQGNTGELFF.

Only a few counts were recorded for this clone. The chain carries TRBV29-1 and TRBJ2-3; the D is unclear. CDR1 SQVTM and CDR2 ANQGSEA come from the germline V gene. CDR3 length: 12 amino acids. V was pared by 6 bases and J by 5 bases, with 12 bases between. CDR3: CSVGPGLDTQYF. In nucleotides, the CDR3 is TGCAGCGTGGGCCCCGGGTTAGATACGCAGTATTTT.

V and J are TRBV9 and TRBJ1-6; possibly TRBD1 for D (6 bases). The V gene lost 6 bases and the J gene lost 5 bases, with 15 bases spanning the gap. CDR1 is SGDLS, CDR2 YYNGEE, per germline. The CDR3 is made up of 15 amino acids. The CDR3 region is CASTYRDVDNSPLHF. In nucleotides, the CDR3 is TGTGCCAGCACTTACAGGGATGTGGATAATTCACCCCTCCACTTT.

This clone was observed once. The genes are TRBV5-1 and TRBJ2-6; a weak D match, TRBD1 (6 bases). Trimming stripped 10 bases from V and 4 bases from J, with 12 bases between. CDR1 is SGHRS, CDR2 YFSETQ, per germline. The CDR3 contains 13 residues. The CDR3 is CACSGVGANVLTF. CDR3 bases: TGCGCCTGCTCAGGGGTCGGGGCCAACGTCCTGACTTTC.